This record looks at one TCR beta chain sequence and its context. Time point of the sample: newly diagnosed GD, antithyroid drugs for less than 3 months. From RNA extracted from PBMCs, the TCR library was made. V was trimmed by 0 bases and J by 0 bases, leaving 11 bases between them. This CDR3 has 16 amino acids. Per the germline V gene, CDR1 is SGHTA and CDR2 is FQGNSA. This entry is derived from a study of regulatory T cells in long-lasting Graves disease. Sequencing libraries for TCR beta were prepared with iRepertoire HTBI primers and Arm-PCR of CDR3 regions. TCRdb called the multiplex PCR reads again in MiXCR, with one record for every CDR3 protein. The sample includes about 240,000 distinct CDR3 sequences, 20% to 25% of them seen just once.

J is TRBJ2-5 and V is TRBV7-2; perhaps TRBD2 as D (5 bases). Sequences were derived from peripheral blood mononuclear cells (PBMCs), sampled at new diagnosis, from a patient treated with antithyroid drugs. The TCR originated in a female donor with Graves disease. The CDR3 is CASSLAEGGDQETQYF. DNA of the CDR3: TGTGCCAGCAGCTTAGCCGAGGGCGGAGACCAAGAGACCCAGTACTTC.